The T cell receptor beta chain under discussion was sequenced for a study of blood T cell repertoires in COVID-19. This clone was observed a single time. CDR3 size: 16 residues. V lost 6 bases and J lost 2; bases outside the gene matches: 10. CDR1 SNHLY and CDR2 FYNNEI come from the germline V gene. The protocol was immunoSEQ multiplex PCR, while the TCRdb copy is restricted to in-frame clones and leaves out a portion. This table has fewer than 150,000 clones, 65% to 80% appearing once. Sequencing was done on a sample of peripheral blood. The source of this sequence is a human donor with acute or convalescent COVID-19. The donor label of this sample is uncertain. The genes are TRBV2 and TRBJ2-5; TRBD2 matches 9 bases. The CDR3 DNA reads TGTGCCAGCAGGTTTGGGTCCAGCGGGGGGCAAGAGACCCAGTACTTC. Its translation: CASRFGSSGGQETQYF.